The source of this T cell receptor beta chain is a study of graft-versus-host responses after intestinal transplantation. On the study more broadly: The whole recipient group had anti-thymocyte globulin induction followed by tacrolimus and steroids for two to three years. Study results and caveats: There were GvH clones found in recipient marrow, and some of them appeared first in ileum or blood.

Germline CDR1 and CDR2: MRHNA and SNTAGT. The V end lost 2 bases, the J end lost 1 base, and 11 bases lay between the germline ends. The CDR3 runs to 15 residues. Assay: immunoSEQ multiplex PCR; the TCRdb copy retains only in-frame clones and omits some. Found here are some 120,000 clones, approximately 90% of them singletons; the top ten hold over 0.15%. Note on this clone: Antigen: not known.

The chain joins TRBV6-4 to TRBJ1-2; TRBD1 is a possible D gene (5 bases). The material sequenced was unstimulated CD4+ T cells sorted from spleen or lymph node cells, taken before intestinal transplant. The source of this sequence is a human donor who received an intestinal transplant. Here the CDR3 DNA reads TGTGCCAGCAGTGACCCCTTGACAGTTAACTATGGCTACACCTTC. This sequence encodes CASSDPLTVNYGYTF.